This T cell receptor (beta chain) was identified during a study of T-cell reconstitution after alpha-beta-depleted transplantation in children. Preparing the TCRbeta library involved the use of unique molecular identifiers. TCRdb re-called the PCR reads with MiXCR, one entry per CDR3 protein. Of around 300,000 distinct CDR3 sequences in the sample, approximately 20% were seen once. With 5 bases clipped from V and 6 bases from J, the junction kept 7 bases outside the gene matches. There are 15 residues in the CDR3. In germline, CDR1 is WSHSY, CDR2 SAAADI. The gene calls are TRBV10-2 and TRBJ2-1, with TRBD2 matching 10 bases. This sample comprised PBMCs, mostly from graft donor cells, obtained 180 days after TCRalphabeta/CD19-depleted stem cell transplant. This clonotype originated in a male patient younger than 18 who had a stem cell transplant for acute lymphoblastic leukemia, so the T cells may come from the graft donor. As DNA, the CDR3 is TGCGCCAGCAGTACCCTAGCGGGAGTGGCCAATGAGCAGTTCTTC. This gives the protein CASSTLAGVANEQFF.